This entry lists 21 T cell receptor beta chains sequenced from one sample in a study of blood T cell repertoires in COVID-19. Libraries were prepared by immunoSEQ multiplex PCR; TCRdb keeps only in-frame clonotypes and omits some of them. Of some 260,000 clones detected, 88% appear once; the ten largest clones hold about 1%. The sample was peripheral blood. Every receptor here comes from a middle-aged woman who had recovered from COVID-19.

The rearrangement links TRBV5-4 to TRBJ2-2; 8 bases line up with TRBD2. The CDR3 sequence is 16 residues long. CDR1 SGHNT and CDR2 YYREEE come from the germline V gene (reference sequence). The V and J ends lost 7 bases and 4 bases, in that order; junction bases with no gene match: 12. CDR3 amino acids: CASGMPGLGGTGELFF. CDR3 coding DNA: TGTGCCAGCGGAATGCCGGGACTAGGGGGCACCGGGGAGCTGTTTTTT.

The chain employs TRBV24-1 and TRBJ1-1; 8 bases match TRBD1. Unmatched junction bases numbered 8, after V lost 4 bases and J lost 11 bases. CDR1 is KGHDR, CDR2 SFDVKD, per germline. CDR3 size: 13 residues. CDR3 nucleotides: TGTGCCACCAGTGAGTCGGGACAGGCGGGCGCTTTCTTT. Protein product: CATSESGQAGAFF.

The DNA of the CDR3 is TGTGCCAGCAGCTTGCGCGCCCCGGAGCAGTACGTC. It encodes CASSLRAPEQYV. The chain joins TRBV5-8 to TRBJ2-7; D not certain. The germline V gene has CDR1 SGHTS and CDR2 YDEGEE. This CDR3 comprises 12 residues. The germline V and J ends were trimmed by 1 base and 7 bases, with 9 bases remaining between them.

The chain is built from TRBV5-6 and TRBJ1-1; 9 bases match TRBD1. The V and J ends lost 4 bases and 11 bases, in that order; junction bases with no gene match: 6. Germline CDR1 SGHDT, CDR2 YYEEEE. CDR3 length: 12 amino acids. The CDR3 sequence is CASSPQDRGAFF. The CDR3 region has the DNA TGTGCCAGCAGCCCCCAGGACAGGGGTGCTTTCTTT.

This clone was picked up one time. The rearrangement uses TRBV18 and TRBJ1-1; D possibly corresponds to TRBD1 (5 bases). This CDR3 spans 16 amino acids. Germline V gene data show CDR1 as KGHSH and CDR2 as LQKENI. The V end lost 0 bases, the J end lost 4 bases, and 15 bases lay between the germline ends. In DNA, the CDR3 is TGTGCCAGCTCACCACCGGGGACGGGGGTAGGCACTGAAGCTTTCTTT. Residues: CASSPPGTGVGTEAFF.

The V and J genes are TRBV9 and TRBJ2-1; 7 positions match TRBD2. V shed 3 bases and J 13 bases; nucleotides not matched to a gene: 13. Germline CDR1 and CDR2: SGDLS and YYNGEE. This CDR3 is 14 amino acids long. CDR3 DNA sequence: TGTGCCAGCAGCGCACCCACGCCCGGGGGGAGTCAGTTCTTC. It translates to CASSAPTPGGSQFF.

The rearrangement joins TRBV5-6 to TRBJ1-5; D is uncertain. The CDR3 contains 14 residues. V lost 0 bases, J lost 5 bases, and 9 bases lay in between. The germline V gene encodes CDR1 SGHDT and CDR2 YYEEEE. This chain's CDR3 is CASSLGRHHQPQHF. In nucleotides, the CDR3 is TGTGCCAGCAGCTTGGGAAGACATCATCAGCCCCAGCATTTT.

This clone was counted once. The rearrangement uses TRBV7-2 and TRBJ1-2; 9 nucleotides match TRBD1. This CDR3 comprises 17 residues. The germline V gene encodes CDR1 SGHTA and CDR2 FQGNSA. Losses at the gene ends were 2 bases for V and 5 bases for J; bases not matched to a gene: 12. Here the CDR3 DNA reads TGTGCCAGCAGCTTACTGGTGGGACAGGGCTTTGGTTATGGCTACACCTTC. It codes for CASSLLVGQGFGYGYTF.

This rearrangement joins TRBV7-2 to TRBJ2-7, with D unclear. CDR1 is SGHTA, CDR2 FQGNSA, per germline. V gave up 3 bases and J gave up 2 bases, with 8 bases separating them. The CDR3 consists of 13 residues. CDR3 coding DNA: TGTGCCAGCAGCTTGAGACGGGCCTACGAGCAGTACTTC. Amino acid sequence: CASSLRRAYEQYF.

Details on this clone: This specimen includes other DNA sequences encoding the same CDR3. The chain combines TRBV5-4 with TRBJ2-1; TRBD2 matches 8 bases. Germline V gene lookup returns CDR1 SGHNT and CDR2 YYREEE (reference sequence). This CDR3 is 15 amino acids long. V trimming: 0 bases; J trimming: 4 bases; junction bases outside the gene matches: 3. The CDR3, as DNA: TGTGCCAGCAGCTTGGGGTCGGGAGGGTACAATGAGCAGTTCTTC. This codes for CASSLGSGGYNEQFF.

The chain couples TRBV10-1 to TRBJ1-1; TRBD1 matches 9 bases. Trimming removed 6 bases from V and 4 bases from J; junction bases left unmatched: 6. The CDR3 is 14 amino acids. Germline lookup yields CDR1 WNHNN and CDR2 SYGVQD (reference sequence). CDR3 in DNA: TGCGCCAGCAGGCCAGACAGGGGGGGCACTGAAGCTTTCTTT. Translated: CASRPDRGGTEAFF.

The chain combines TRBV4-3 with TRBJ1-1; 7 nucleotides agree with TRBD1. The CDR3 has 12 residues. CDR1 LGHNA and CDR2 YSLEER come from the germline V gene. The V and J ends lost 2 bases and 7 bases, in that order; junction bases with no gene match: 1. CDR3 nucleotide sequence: TGCGCCAGCAGCCAACAGGGGGATGAAGCTTTCTTT. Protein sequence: CASSQQGDEAFF.

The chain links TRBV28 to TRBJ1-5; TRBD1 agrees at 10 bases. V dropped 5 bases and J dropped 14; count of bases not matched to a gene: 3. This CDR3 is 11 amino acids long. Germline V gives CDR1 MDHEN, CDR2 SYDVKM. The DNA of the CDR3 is TGTGCCAGCAGTCCCGGACAGGGGGAGCATTTT. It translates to CASSPGQGEHF.

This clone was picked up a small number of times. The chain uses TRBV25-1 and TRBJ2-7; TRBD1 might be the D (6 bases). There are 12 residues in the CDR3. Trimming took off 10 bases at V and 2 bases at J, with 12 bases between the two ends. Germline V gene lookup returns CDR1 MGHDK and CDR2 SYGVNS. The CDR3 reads CATERGTYEQYF. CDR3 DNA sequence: TGTGCCACGGAGAGGGGGACCTACGAGCAGTACTTC.

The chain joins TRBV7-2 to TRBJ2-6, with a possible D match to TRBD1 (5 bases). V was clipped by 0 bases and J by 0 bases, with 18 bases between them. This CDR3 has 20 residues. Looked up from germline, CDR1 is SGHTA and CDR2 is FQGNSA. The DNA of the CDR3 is TGTGCCAGCAGCTTAGCGCAATCTCCAGGGTTGAGCTCTGGGGCCAACGTCCTGACTTTC. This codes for CASSLAQSPGLSSGANVLTF.

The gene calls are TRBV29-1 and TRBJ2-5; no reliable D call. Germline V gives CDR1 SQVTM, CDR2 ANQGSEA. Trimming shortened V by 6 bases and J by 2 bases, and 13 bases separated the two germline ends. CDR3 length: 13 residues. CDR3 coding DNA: TGCAGCGTCCCCACCGGGTCGCAAGAGACCCAGTACTTC. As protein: CSVPTGSQETQYF.

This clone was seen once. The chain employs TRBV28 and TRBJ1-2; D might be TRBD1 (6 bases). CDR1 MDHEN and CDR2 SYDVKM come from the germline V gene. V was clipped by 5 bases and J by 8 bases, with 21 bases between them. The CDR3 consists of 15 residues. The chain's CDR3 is CASSTPPQGIGGYTF. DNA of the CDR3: TGTGCCAGCAGTACCCCACCACAGGGAATCGGCGGCTACACCTTC.

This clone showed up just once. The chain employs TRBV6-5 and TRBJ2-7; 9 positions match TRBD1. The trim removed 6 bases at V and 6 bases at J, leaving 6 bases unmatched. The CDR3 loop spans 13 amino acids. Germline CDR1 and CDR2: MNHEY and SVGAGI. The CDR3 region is CASSPSTGGEQYV. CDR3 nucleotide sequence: TGTGCCAGCAGCCCATCGACAGGGGGCGAGCAGTACGTC.

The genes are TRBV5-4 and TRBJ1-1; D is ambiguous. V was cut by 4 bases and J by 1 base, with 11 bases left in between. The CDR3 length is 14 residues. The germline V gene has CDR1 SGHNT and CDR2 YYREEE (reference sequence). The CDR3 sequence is CASSLEVANTEAFF. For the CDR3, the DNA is TGTGCCAGCAGCCTTGAGGTCGCGAACACTGAAGCTTTCTTT.

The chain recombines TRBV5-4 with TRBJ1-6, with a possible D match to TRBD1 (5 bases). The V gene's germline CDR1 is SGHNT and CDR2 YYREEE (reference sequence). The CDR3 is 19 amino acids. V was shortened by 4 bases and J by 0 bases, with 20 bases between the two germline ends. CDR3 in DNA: TGTGCCAGCAGCCGGGGGTGGGGACGCCAGAGCTCCTATAATTCACCCCTCCACTTT. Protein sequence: CASSRGWGRQSSYNSPLHF.

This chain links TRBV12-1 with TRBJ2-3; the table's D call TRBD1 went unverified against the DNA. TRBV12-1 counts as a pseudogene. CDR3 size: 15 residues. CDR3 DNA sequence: TGTGCCAGCAGCCCGTCACAGGGAAGCACAGATACGCAGTATTTT. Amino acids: CASSPSQGSTDTQYF.